The clone carrying this T cell receptor (beta chain) qualifies as medium-sized. TCRdb re-called the PCR reads through MiXCR, storing one row per CDR3 protein. The sample shows under 11,000 distinct CDR3 sequences, less than 30% of them seen only once. The record originates from a study of immune characterization of retroperitoneal liposarcoma. Trimming left V 4 bases short and J 7 bases short, with 18 bases between. In germline, CDR1 is SGHTA, CDR2 FQGNSA. The CDR3 has 15 amino acids. The sequencing input was tumor tissue. The J gene is TRBJ2-3, the V gene TRBV7-2; TRBD2 might be the D (6 bases). The receptor was derived from a male donor with retroperitoneal liposarcoma. The CDR3 region is CASSSLSGPTYTQYF. CDR3 DNA: TGTGCCAGCAGCTCCCTCAGCGGGCCCACCTATACGCAGTATTTT.